This section outlines one T cell receptor (beta chain) sequence together with its context. Antigen specificity is unknown. Both TRBC1 and TRBC2 were covered by a beta constant-region primer of two equimolar oligonucleotides. The ligated cDNA underwent four PCR rounds using SP2 and nested alpha and beta constant-region primers. Each CDR3 protein gets one entry after TCRdb re-called the UMI-ligation and nested PCR reads with MiXCR. In the table there are 150,000 or so distinct CDR3 sequences, about 20% of which are singletons. Sequential positive selection took CD4 T cells first, then CD8 T cells. The sample originates from a study of naive and memory T cell subsets. Study-level results: There was no ground truth to check naive and memory subset results. Especially in CD8 cells, naive repertoires contained a few larger clonotypes, possibly CD45RA-re-expressing memory cells.

This TCR derives from a human donor in good health. Sequenced: naive CD4+ T cells from blood.

In DNA form, the CDR3 reads TGTGCCAGCTCACCACCCGGACTAGCGGGCCCCTACGAGCAGTACTTC. This translates into CASSPPGLAGPYEQYF. J is TRBJ2-7 and V is TRBV18; 11 bases agree with TRBD2. After removal of 0 bases from V and 2 bases from J, the junction contained 3 bases not matched to a gene. CDR1 KGHSH and CDR2 LQKENI come from the germline V gene. The CDR3 length is 16 residues.